The sequence of this T cell receptor beta chain was determined in a study of T-cell reconstitution after alpha-beta-depleted transplantation in children. For TCRbeta, the library was prepared with unique molecular identifiers. In TCRdb, the PCR reads were re-called with MiXCR into one record per CDR3 protein. The table has 300,000 to 350,000 distinct CDR3 sequences, 23% seen once. V dropped 0 bases and J dropped 8; count of bases not matched to a gene: 8. The CDR3 is made up of 15 amino acids. Looked up from germline, CDR1 is SGHRS and CDR2 is YFSETQ. This chain uses TRBV5-1 with TRBJ2-4; 7 positions agree with TRBD1. The sequence derives from a male patient younger than 18 who had a stem cell transplant for acute lymphoblastic leukemia, so the T cells may come from the graft donor. This specimen consisted of PBMCs, mostly from graft donor cells, obtained 180 days after TCRalphabeta/CD19-depleted stem cell transplant. The DNA of the CDR3 is TGCGCCAGCAGCTTGGTGGAGGCAGGGGGTGACATTCAGTACTTC. Translation: CASSLVEAGGDIQYF.